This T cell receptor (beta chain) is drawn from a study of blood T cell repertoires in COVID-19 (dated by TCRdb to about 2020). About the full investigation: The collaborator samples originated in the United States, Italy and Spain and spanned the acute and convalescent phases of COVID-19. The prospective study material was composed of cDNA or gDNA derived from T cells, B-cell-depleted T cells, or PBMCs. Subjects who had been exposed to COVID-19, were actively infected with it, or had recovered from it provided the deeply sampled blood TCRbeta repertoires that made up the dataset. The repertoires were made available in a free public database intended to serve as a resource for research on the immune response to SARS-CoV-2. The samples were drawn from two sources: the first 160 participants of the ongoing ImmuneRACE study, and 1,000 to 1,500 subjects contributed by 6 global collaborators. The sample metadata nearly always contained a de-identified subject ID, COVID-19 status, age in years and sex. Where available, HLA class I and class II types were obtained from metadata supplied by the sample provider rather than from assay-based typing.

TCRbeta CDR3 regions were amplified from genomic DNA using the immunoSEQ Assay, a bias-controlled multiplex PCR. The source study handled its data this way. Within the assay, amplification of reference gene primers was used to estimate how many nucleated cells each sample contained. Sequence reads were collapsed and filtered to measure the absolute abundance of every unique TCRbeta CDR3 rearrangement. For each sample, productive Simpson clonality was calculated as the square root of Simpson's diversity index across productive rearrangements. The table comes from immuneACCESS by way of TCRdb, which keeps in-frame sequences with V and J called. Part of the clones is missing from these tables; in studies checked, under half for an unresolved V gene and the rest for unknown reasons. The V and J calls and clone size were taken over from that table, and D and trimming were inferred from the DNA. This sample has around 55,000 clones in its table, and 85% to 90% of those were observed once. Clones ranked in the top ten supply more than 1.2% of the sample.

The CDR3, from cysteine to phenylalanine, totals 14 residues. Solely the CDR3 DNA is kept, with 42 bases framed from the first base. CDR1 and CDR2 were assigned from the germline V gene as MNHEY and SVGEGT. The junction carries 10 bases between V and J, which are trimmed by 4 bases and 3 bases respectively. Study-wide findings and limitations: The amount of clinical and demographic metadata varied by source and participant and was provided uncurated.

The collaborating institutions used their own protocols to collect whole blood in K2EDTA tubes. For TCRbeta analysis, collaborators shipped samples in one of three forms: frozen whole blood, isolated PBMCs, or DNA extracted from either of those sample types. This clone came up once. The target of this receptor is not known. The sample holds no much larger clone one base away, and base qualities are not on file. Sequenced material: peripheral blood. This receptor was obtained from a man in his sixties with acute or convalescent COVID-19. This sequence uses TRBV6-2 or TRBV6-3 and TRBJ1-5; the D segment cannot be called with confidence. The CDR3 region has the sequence CASSFRGNNQPQHF. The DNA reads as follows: TGTGCCAGCAGTTTTAGAGGGAACAATCAGCCCCAGCATTTT.